Included here is one T cell receptor beta chain sequence, with context. Frequency indicates this clonotype is large (0.1 to 1%); no count is kept. Its antigen is currently not known. Because antigen-specific T cells had previously been reported in Parkinson's disease blood, the researchers used Parkinson's disease patients as a neurodegenerative disease comparison group. Every participant was in good physical condition and had no acute infectious disease. Neurodegeneration in patients was confirmed using biomarkers including neurofilament, amyloid-beta and tau. For droplet-based sequencing, live CSF cells were sorted using a live/dead marker. To pellet immune cells, CSF obtained by lumbar puncture was centrifuged at 300g. CSF samples were inspected for red blood cells, and any blood-contaminated sample was excluded. CSF cells were cryopreserved in freezing medium, frozen overnight at -80 degrees C, and subsequently stored in liquid nitrogen. Before analysis, CSF samples had been stored for less than six months.

This sample was taken from a study of CD8 T cells in cerebrospinal fluid in Alzheimer's disease (dated by TCRdb to about 2020). About the full investigation: The study assessed CSF T cell clonal expansion with two single-cell approaches: plate-based nested PCR sequencing and droplet-based sequencing. This study tested whether clonally expanded T cells could be found in cerebrospinal fluid from healthy elderly individuals and from patients with neurodegenerative disease. CSF gene-expression analysis, which included Parkinson's disease patients, covered 20 to 30 samples in total. In the droplet-based CSF analysis comparing patients with controls, 9 healthy controls (nearly 11,000 cells) and 9 patients with MCI or Alzheimer's disease (about 10,000 cells) were included. Broader findings and caveats from the paper: Finding EBV-specific TCRs in CSF, the authors cautioned, does not establish a causal link between EBV and Alzheimer's disease. The EBV-specific clones were neither the most highly expanded clones nor enriched among patients. In patients with MCI or Alzheimer's disease, the biggest CSF clone accounted for a larger percentage of TCRs than in controls. When the data were pooled, 4 of 6 Alzheimer's patients but only 1 of 10 healthy subjects had a highly expanded clone, defined as one making up at least 3% of TCRs. Only samples with detectable clones (approximately 11 healthy, 5 MCI, 5 AD, 6 PD) were included in the overall clonality comparison.

The cysteine opens and the phenylalanine closes a CDR3 of 16 amino acids. The coding DNA is unavailable. From the germline V gene, CDR1 is LGHNA and CDR2 is YNFKEQ. The protocol used for the library was 10x single-cell sequencing. CSF cells were profiled with 10X Genomics single-cell V(D)J and 5' gene-expression libraries. An Illumina NextSeq550 was used to sequence the CSF single-cell TCR libraries. The paper's data handling went like this. After V(D)J reads were mapped to the vdj-GRCh38 alts ensemble 2.0.0 reference, the Cell Ranger vdj pipeline was used to analyse the reads. A clonotype was defined as a group of cell barcodes sharing the same set of productive CDR3 nucleotide sequences. To link clonality with transcriptional profiles, clonotype information was incorporated into Seurat v3.0 gene-expression metadata. Exclusion was applied to CSF cells with more than 1,800 genes, more than 7,500 UMIs or more than 10% mitochondrial reads. To identify TCRs with known antigen specificity, CDR3-beta sequences were compared against VDJdb. Clone sharing was examined by network analysis using the R package qgraph, in which only TCRs with complete alpha and beta chains were included. TCRdb reprocessed the reads and provides one entry for every CDR3 protein sequence; no DNA is given. The V and J calls were not made by the authors but by TCRdb's processing. This sample's table carries under 900 distinct CDR3 sequences. The ten largest clones add up to more than 10% of the sample.

The sequenced material came from cerebrospinal fluid. The source of this sequence is a human donor with Parkinson's disease. This chain joins TRBV4-2 to TRBJ2-2. This receptor carries the CDR3 CASSQDWATNTGELFF.